This entry describes one T cell receptor beta chain. What it recognizes is unknown. PCR primers comprised 60 Vbeta and 13 Jbeta primers. The table came from immunoSEQ multiplex PCR; TCRdb's copy has only in-frame clones and leaves some out. The repertoire has more than 140,000 clones, 75% of them found once; the top ten carry around 3.2%. This sample was taken from a study of cytomegalovirus exposure and HLA in healthy donors. Study summary: Unique TCRs numbering roughly 85 million, obtained from HLA-typed donors, made up an early data release. Study outcomes and limitations: TCR beta V- and J-gene trimming was later associated with a missense DCLRE1C variant.

The CDR3 extends over 16 amino acids. Germline V gene data show CDR1 as MNHEY and CDR2 as SVGAGI. The sequence was obtained from a man in his forties in good health and CMV-seronegative. Sequences were obtained from PBMCs. The V gene is TRBV6-5, the J gene TRBJ2-5; 9 bases agree with TRBD2. The DNA end is a closer match to TRBJ2-7, so the J assignment may be wrong. The CDR3 DNA follows: TGTGCCAGCAGTTACTCAGCTAGCGGGGCGTCCTACGAGCAGTACTTC. Translating it yields CASSYSASGASYEQYF.